This T cell receptor beta chain came from a study of response to subunit inactivated influenza vaccine. Whole-study findings and limits: After each seasonal influenza vaccination, few new T cells are recruited, the authors suggested.

Points on this clonotype: The antigen is not known.

MiXCR was run by TCRdb on the RT-PCR reads, yielding one entry per CDR3 protein. This table holds approximately 500,000 distinct CDR3 sequences, about 14% found once. The CDR3 runs 14 residues. CDR1 and CDR2 from the germline V gene are KGHSH and LQKENI. V lost 1 base and J 4 bases, leaving 10 bases between the germline ends. Material: PBMCs from blood, obtained 11 to 12 days after vaccination. The chain couples TRBV18 to TRBJ2-5; perhaps TRBD1 as D (6 bases). This sequence was found in a man between 50 and 59 years old who received an inactivated influenza vaccine. CDR3 DNA: TGTGCCAGCTCACCACTCAGGGGAGTAGAGACCCAGTACTTC. It codes for CASSPLRGVETQYF.